The sequence of this TCR beta chain was determined in a study of T cell responses to AZD1222 COVID-19 vaccine. Findings and limits, study-wide: Spike-specific TCRs gained breadth and depth after people received two AZD1222 doses.

With regard to this clone: The antigen remains undetermined.

Per germline, CDR1 SGHKS and CDR2 YYEKEE (reference sequence). V was clipped by 4 bases and J by 0 bases, with 11 bases between them. The CDR3 loop spans 15 amino acids. TCRdb's copy holds only in-frame clones and misses some; the assay was immunoSEQ multiplex PCR. The table shows 180,000 or so clones, with about 91% occurring only once. This TCR was sampled from an adult in good health. The source material was peripheral blood, sampled on day 0 of AZD1222 vaccination. The chain couples TRBV5-5 to TRBJ1-3; D might be TRBD1 (6 bases). DNA of the CDR3: TGTGCCAGCAGCCGGACAGCGACCTCTGGAAACACCATATATTTT. As protein: CASSRTATSGNTIYF.